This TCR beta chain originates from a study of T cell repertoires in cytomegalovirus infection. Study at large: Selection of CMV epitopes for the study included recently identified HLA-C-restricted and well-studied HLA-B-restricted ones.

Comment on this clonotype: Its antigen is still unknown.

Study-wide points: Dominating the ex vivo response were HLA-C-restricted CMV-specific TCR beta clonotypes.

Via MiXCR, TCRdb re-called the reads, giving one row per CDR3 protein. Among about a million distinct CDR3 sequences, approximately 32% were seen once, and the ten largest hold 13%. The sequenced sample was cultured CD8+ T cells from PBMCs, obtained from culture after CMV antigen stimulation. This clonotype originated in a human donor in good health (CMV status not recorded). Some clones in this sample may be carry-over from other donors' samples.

CDR3 loop: CASSQDRSLLNTEAFF. The CDR3 DNA sequence: TGTGCCAGCAGCCAGGACAGGAGCCTATTGAACACTGAAGCTTTCTTT. V usage is TRBV5-4 and J usage is TRBJ1-1; TRBD1 agrees at 7 bases. The CDR3 covers 16 residues. Germline CDR1 SGHNT, CDR2 YYREEE (reference sequence). With 4 bases clipped from V and 0 bases from J, the junction kept 9 bases outside the gene matches.